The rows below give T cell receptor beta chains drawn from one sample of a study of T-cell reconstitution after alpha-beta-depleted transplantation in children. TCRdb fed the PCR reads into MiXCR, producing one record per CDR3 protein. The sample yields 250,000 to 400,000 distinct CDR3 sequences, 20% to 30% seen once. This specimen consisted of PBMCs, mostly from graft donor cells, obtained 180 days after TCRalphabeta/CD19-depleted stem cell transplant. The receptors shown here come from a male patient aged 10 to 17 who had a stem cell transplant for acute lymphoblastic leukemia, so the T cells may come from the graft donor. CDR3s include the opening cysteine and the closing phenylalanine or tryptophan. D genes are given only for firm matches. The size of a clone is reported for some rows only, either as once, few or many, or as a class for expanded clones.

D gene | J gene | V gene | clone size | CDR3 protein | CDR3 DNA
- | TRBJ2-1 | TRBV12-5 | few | CASGLSPTTYNEQFF | TGTGCTAGTGGTTTGTCTCCTACTACCTACAATGAGCAGTTCTTC
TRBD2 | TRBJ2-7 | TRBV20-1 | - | CSARDLEGLAGTYEQYF | TGCAGTGCTAGAGATCTTGAGGGGCTAGCGGGTACCTACGAGCAGTACTTC
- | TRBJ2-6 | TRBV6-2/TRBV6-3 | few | CASRRDRPGANVLTF | TGTGCCAGCAGGCGTGACAGGCCTGGGGCCAACGTCCTGACTTTC
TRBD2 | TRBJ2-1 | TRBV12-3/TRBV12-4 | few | CASSDRDYLNNEQFF | TGTGCCAGCAGTGACCGGGACTACCTGAACAATGAGCAGTTCTTC
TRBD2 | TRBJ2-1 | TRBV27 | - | CASSPWVGGPYNEQFF | TGTGCCAGCAGCCCGTGGGTGGGAGGGCCATACAATGAGCAGTTCTTC
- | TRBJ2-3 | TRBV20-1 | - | CSARDGGGRKDTQYF | TGCAGTGCTAGAGATGGTGGGGGGCGCAAAGATACGCAGTATTTT
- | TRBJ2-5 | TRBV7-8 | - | CASSPGTETQYF | TGTGCCAGCAGCCCCGGGACAGAGACCCAGTACTTC
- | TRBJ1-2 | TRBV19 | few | CASSRLRNYGYTF | TGTGCCAGTAGCCGCCTAAGGAACTATGGCTACACCTTC
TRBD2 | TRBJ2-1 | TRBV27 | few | CASSPLRLLAGGGNEQFF | TGTGCCAGCAGTCCGTTACGCCTACTAGCGGGAGGCGGCAATGAGCAGTTCTTC
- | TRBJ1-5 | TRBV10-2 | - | CASSEPPWRRNQPQHF | TGCGCCAGCAGTGAGCCCCCGTGGAGACGAAATCAGCCCCAGCATTTT
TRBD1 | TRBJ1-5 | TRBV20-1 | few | CSARPRQGLPYQPQHF | TGCAGTGCTAGACCTCGACAGGGGCTCCCATATCAGCCCCAGCATTTT
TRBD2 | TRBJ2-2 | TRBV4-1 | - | CASSQDIMGTRTTGELFF | TGCGCCAGCAGCCAAGATATTATGGGGACTAGGACCACCGGGGAGCTGTTTTTT
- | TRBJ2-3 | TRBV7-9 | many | CASSPIGGTSTDTQYF | TGTGCCAGCAGCCCCATCGGGGGCACAAGCACAGATACGCAGTATTTT
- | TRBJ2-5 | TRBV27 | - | CASSFLASLETQYF | TGTGCCAGCAGTTTTCTAGCCAGTCTGGAGACCCAGTACTTC
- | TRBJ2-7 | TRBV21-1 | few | CASSGQLAGGSEEQYF | TGTGCCAGCAGCGGACAACTAGCGGGAGGGTCAGAGGAGCAGTACTTC
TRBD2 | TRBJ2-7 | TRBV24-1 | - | CATSDKAGGVYEQYF | TGTGCCACCAGTGACAAAGCGGGAGGGGTCTACGAGCAGTACTTC